This TCR beta chain was captured by sequencing in a study of Ad26.COV2.S vaccination and SARS-CoV-2 variants. Study-level background: Donor was in the COV1001 Ad26.COV2.S trial arm.

Assay: immunoSEQ multiplex PCR; the TCRdb copy retains only in-frame clones and omits some. Among 250,000 to 300,000 clones, approximately 89% were seen once, and the ten largest hold about 3.5%. Treatment: roughly 19 received Ad26.COV2.S at low or high dose, single or two shots; roughly 5 received placebo; per-sample allocation not given. The investigators took samples on day 63 after the first vaccine or placebo injection. As its vector, the vaccine had Ad26, which expressed Wuhan-strain SARS-CoV-2 spike. In regard to this clone: Antigen: not known.

Broader study findings: Non-spike TCR breadth was similar in vaccine and placebo recipients. Once vaccination had occurred, spike-specific CD8+ and CD4+ T cell responses reportedly showed substantial breadth.

The sequencing used peripheral blood, collected in a trial of Ad26.COV2.S vaccine versus placebo. The clonotype originates from a person aged 18-60 years who received the Ad26.COV2.S COVID-19 vaccine or a placebo.

The DNA for the CDR3 is TGTGCCAGCACTACAAATTTGGGTTCTGGAAACACCATATATTTT. Encoded protein: CASTTNLGSGNTIYF. The rearrangement links TRBV6-5 to TRBJ1-3, with D hard to call. The CDR3 spans 15 residues. V was cut by 7 bases and J by 1 base, with 14 bases left in between. From germline, CDR1 is MNHEY and CDR2 SVGAGI.